These 14 T cell receptor beta chains were all obtained from the same sample, sequenced in a study of T-cell reconstitution after alpha-beta-depleted transplantation in children. Construction of the TCRbeta library involved unique molecular identifiers. TCRdb reanalysed the PCR reads using MiXCR and keeps one entry per CDR3 protein. Of hundreds of thousands of distinct CDR3 sequences in the sample, roughly 16% were seen once. This specimen consisted of PBMCs, mostly from graft donor cells, obtained 360 days after TCRalphabeta/CD19-depleted stem cell transplant. These TCRs come from a boy in the first two years of life who had a stem cell transplant for Wiskott-Aldrich syndrome, so the T cells may come from the graft donor.

This clonotype was seen a handful of times. CDR3: CSVRPSNTGELFF. The CDR3 bases are TGCAGCGTGCGTCCCTCTAACACCGGGGAGCTGTTTTTT. V is TRBV29-1 and J is TRBJ2-2; no clear D. The V end lost 6 bases, the J end lost 2 bases, and 10 bases lay between the germline ends. In germline, CDR1 is SQVTM, CDR2 ANQGSEA. CDR3 length equals 13 residues.

As DNA, the CDR3 is TGTGCCACCAGCAGATGGGGAGCGGCGGCATACAATGAGCAGTTCTTC. Encoded protein: CATSRWGAAAYNEQFF. The chain links TRBV27 to TRBJ2-1; D perhaps matches TRBD2 (5 bases). CDR1 MNHEY and CDR2 SMNVEV come from the germline V gene (reference sequence). The CDR3 loop spans 16 amino acids. Between the trimmed V and J ends, which lost 10 bases and 4 bases, there was a span of 23 bases.

This chain joins TRBV3-1 and TRBJ2-1; D is unclear. The CDR3 sequence is 16 residues long. V lost 4 bases and J lost 9, with 22 bases in between. Per the germline V gene, CDR1 is LGHDT and CDR2 is YNNKEL (reference sequence). The CDR3 nucleotides read TGTGCCAGCAGCCGTCTTCCCTACCCAATGAGCATTGAGCAGTTCTTC. This codes for CASSRLPYPMSIEQFF.

This clonotype was picked up a small number of times. This chain joins TRBV29-1 and TRBJ1-1, with D unresolved. V gave up 1 base and J gave up 1 base, with 7 bases separating them. The CDR3 is 13 residues long. In germline, CDR1 is SQVTM, CDR2 ANQGSEA. CDR3 residues: CSVEGVTNTEAFF. Written as DNA, the CDR3 is TGCAGCGTTGAAGGAGTAACGAACACTGAAGCTTTCTTT.

CDR3 nucleotides: TGTGCCTGGAGTTTTGAGTTTTATGGCTACACCTTC. It codes for CAWSFEFYGYTF. This chain links TRBV30 with TRBJ1-2, with D uncertain. The CDR3 sequence is 12 residues long. The V end was cut by 2 bases, the J end by 5 bases, with 9 bases between. Germline lookup yields CDR1 GTSNPN and CDR2 SVGIG (reference sequence).

V and J are TRBV10-3 and TRBJ1-1, with D perhaps TRBD1 (5 bases). Germline V lookup: CDR1 ENHRY, CDR2 SYGVKD. The CDR3 totals 15 residues. V gave up 2 bases and J gave up 5 bases, with 15 bases separating them. CDR3 nucleotides: TGTGCCATCAGTGAGGTTGGGGGAGGCATAACTGAAGCTTTCTTT. It translates to CAISEVGGGITEAFF.

The chain has TRBV27 and TRBJ2-7; 9 bases agree with TRBD2. The CDR3 is made up of 15 amino acids. CDR1 and CDR2 from the germline V gene are MNHEY and SMNVEV (reference sequence). J lost 2 bases, V lost 1 base, and 3 bases had no gene match. As DNA, the CDR3 is TGTGCCAGCAGTTTATTTGCGGGGGGGCCCTACGAGCAGTACTTC. Its protein is CASSLFAGGPYEQYF.

This rearrangement joins TRBV20-1 to TRBJ2-5, with D perhaps TRBD2 (5 bases). The germline V gene has CDR1 DFQATT and CDR2 SNEGSKA (reference sequence). CDR3 length: 12 amino acids. The ends were cut back, 6 bases at V and 2 bases at J, with 10 bases in the middle. The CDR3 protein is CSAPPGQETQYF. For the CDR3, the DNA is TGCAGTGCCCCGCCGGGGCAAGAGACCCAGTACTTC.

The rearrangement joins TRBV21-1 to TRBJ1-1; the table calls TRBD1, which could not be checked here. TRBV21-1 is classified as a pseudogene. The length of the CDR3 is 16 residues. CDR3 sequence (DNA): TGTGCCAGCAGCAAAGCTACAGGGAGGTGGAACACTGAAGCTTTCTTT. Translation gives CASSKATGRWNTEAFF.

This clonotype was counted many times. The V call is TRBV5-1, the J call TRBJ2-5, with a weak D call TRBD2 (5 bases). Germline CDR1 is SGHRS and CDR2 is YFSETQ. V was shortened by 0 bases and J by 3 bases, with 12 bases between the two germline ends. The CDR3 loop spans 15 amino acids. The CDR3 DNA reads TGCGCCAGCAGCTTGGCCTTTTTGGGAGAAGAGACCCAGTACTTC. Its protein is CASSLAFLGEETQYF. Supplemented by reference TRBV5-1 and TRBJ2-5, the full variable domain reads KAGVTQTPRYLIKTRGQQVTLSCSPISGHRSVSWYQQTPGQGLQFLFEYFSETQRNKGNFPGRFSGRQFSNSRSEMNVSTLELGDSALYLCASSLAFLGEETQYFGPGTRLLVL.

The chain joins TRBV20-1 to TRBJ2-7; D is possibly TRBD2 (5 bases). Germline V CDR1 and CDR2: DFQATT, SNEGSKA (reference sequence). V lost 5 bases, J lost 5 bases, and 22 bases lay in between. The CDR3 spans 15 residues. The CDR3 coding sequence is TGCAGTGCTGTATTGAGGCGGGTGGGGAGAGACGAGCAGTACTTC. Residues: CSAVLRRVGRDEQYF.

The chain carries TRBV12-3 or TRBV12-4 and TRBJ2-1; 7 bases are a match to TRBD1. Trimming cost V 1 base and J 0 bases; bases outside gene matches: 6. The CDR3 has 17 amino acids. The CDR3 loop reads CASSLGRTGSSYNEQFF. CDR3 in DNA: TGTGCCAGCAGTTTAGGTAGGACAGGAAGCTCCTACAATGAGCAGTTCTTC.

The sample holds a few counts of this clonotype. The chain has TRBV3-1 and TRBJ1-2, with a weak D call TRBD1 (5 bases). V shed 4 bases and J shed 14 bases, with 26 bases lying between them. The germline V gene encodes CDR1 LGHDT and CDR2 YNNKEL (reference sequence). The CDR3 extends over 15 amino acids. Here the CDR3 reads CASSLTTGGTRKQTF. CDR3 bases: TGTGCCAGCAGCCTTACTACCGGTGGGACTAGAAAGCAGACCTTC.

This sequence joins TRBV5-1 and TRBJ1-4, with D tentatively TRBD1 (6 bases). Germline V gives CDR1 SGHRS, CDR2 YFSETQ. The germline V and J ends were trimmed by 4 bases and 8 bases, with 18 bases remaining between them. This CDR3 is built from 15 residues. The CDR3 is CASSPMTGLKEKLFF. CDR3 DNA: TGCGCCAGCAGCCCTATGACAGGACTGAAGGAAAAACTGTTTTTT. Full variable domain (remainder filled in from reference TRBV5-1 and TRBJ1-4): KAGVTQTPRYLIKTRGQQVTLSCSPISGHRSVSWYQQTPGQGLQFLFEYFSETQRNKGNFPGRFSGRQFSNSRSEMNVSTLELGDSALYLCASSPMTGLKEKLFFGSGTQLSVL.